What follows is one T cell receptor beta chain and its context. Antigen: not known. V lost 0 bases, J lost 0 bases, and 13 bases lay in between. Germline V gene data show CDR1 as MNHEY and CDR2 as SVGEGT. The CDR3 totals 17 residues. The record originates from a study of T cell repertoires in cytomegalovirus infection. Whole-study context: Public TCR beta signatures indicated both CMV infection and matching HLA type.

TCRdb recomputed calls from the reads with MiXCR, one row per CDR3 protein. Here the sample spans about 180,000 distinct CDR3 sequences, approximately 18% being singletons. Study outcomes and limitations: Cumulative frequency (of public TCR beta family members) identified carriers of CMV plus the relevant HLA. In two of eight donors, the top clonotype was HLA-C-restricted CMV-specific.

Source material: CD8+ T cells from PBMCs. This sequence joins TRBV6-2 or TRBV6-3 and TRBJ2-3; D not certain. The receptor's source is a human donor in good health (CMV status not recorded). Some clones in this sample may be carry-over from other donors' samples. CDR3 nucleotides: TGTGCCAGCAGTTACTCGATCGGTACCCCTAGCACAGATACGCAGTATTTT. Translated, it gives CASSYSIGTPSTDTQYF.